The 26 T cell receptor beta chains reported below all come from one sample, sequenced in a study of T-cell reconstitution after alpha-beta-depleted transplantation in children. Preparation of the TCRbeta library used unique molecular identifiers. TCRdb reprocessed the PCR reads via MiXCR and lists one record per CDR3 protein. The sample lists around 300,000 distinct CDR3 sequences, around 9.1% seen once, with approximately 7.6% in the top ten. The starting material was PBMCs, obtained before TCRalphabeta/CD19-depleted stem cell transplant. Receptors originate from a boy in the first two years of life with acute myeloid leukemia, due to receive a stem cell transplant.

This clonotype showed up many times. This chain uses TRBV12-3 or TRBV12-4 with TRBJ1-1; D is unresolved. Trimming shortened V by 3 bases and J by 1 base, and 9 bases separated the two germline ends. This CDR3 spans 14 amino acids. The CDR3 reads CASSFEPGNTEAFF. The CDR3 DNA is TGTGCCAGCAGTTTCGAACCCGGGAACACTGAAGCTTTCTTT.

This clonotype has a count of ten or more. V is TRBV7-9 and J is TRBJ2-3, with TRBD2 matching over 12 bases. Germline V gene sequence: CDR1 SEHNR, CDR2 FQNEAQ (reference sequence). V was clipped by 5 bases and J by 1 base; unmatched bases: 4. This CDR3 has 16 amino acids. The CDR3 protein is CASSARLAGGTDTQYF. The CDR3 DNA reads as TGTGCCAGCAGCGCCAGACTAGCGGGAGGCACAGATACGCAGTATTTT.

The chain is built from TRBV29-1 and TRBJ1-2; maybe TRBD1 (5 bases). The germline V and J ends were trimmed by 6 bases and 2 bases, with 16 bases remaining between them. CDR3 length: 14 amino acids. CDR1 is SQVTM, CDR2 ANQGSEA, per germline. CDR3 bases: TGCAGCGTCGGGGGGAGTGGGGGGAACTATGGCTACACCTTC. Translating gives CSVGGSGGNYGYTF.

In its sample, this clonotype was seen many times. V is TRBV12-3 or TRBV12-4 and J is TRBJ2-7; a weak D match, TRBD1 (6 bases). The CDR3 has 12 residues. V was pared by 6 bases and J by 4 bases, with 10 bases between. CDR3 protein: CASRGASYEQYF. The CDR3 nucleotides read TGTGCCAGCAGGGGGGCGAGTTACGAGCAGTACTTC.

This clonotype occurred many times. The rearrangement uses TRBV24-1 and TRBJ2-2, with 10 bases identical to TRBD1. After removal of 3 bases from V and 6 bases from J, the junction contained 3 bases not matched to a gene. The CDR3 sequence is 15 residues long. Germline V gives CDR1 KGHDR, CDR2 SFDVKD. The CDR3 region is CATSDIGTGAGELFF. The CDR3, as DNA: TGTGCCACCAGTGATATCGGGACAGGGGCCGGGGAGCTGTTTTTT.

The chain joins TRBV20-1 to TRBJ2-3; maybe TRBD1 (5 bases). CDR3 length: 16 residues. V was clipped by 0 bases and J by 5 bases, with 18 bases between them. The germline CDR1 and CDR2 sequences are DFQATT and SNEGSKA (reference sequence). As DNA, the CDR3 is TGCAGTGCTAGAGATCCGTGGGCAGGGATTGGAGATACGCAGTATTTT. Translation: CSARDPWAGIGDTQYF.

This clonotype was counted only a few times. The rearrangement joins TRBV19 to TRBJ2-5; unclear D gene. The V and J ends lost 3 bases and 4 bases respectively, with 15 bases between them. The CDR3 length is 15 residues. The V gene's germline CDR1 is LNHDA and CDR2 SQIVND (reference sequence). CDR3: CASSIVSPAGETQYF. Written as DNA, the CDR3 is TGTGCCAGTAGTATCGTATCCCCGGCCGGAGAGACCCAGTACTTC.

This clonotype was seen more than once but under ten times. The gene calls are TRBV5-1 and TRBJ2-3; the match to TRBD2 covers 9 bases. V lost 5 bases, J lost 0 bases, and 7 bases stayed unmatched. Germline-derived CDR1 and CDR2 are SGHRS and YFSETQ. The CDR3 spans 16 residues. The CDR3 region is CASRPTSGGSTDTQYF. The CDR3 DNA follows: TGCGCCAGCAGGCCGACTAGCGGAGGTAGCACAGATACGCAGTATTTT.

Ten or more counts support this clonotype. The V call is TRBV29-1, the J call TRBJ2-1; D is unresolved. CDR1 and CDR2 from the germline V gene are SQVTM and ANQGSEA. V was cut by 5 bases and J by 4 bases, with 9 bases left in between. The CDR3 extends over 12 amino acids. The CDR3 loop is CSVRTSYNEQFF. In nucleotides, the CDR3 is TGCAGCGTTCGGACGTCTTACAATGAGCAGTTCTTC.

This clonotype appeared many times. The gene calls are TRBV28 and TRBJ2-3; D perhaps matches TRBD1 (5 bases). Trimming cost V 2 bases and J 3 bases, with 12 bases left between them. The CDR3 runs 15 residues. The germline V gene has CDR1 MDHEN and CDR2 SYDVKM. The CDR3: CASSLGEGATDTQYF. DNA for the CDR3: TGTGCCAGCAGTTTAGGAGAAGGGGCAACAGATACGCAGTATTTT.

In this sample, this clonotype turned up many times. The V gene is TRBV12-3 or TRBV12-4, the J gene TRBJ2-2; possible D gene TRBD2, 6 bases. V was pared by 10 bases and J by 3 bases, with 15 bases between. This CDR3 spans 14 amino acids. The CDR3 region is CATRGLEYTGELFF. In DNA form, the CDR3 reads TGTGCCACCCGGGGACTTGAGTACACCGGGGAGCTGTTTTTT.

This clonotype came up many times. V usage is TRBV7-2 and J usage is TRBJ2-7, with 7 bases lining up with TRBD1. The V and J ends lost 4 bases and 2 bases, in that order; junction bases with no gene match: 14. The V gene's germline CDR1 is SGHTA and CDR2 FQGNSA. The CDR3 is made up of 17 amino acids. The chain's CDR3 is CASSSGIGTAKPYEQYF. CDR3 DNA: TGTGCCAGCAGCTCAGGCATAGGGACAGCCAAACCCTACGAGCAGTACTTC.

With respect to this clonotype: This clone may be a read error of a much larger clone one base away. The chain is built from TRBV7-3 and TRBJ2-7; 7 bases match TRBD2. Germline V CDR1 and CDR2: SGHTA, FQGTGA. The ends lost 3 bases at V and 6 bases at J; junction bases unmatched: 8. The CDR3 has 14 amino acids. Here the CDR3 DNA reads TGTGCCAGCAGCTTTACTCGCGGGAGCAGCGAGCAGTACTTC. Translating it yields CASSFTRGSSEQYF.

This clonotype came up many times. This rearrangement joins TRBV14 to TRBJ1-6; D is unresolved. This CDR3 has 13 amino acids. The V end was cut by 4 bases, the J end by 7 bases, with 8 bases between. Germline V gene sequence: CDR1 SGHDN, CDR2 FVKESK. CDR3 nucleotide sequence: TGTGCCAGCAGCCGAAATGGGAATTCACCCCTCCACTTT. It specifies CASSRNGNSPLHF. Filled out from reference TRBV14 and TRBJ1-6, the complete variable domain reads EAGVTQFPSHSVIEKGQTVTLRCDPISGHDNLYWYRRVMGKEIKFLLHFVKESKQDESGMPNNRFLAERTGGTYSTLKVQPAELEDSGVYFCASSRNGNSPLHFGNGTRLTVT.

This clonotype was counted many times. Written as DNA, the CDR3 is TGTGCCAGCAGCTTGGAGAGGGCAGATACGCAGTATTTT. This translates into CASSLERADTQYF. This rearrangement joins TRBV5-5 to TRBJ2-3, with D possibly being TRBD2 (5 bases). The CDR3 is 13 residues long. Germline loops: CDR1 SGHKS, CDR2 YYEKEE (reference sequence). Trimming took 0 bases from V and 4 from J, leaving 6 bases between them.

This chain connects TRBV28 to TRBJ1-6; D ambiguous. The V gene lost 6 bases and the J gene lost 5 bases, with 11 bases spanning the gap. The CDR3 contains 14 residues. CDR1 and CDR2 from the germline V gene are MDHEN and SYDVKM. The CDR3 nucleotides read TGTGCCAGCAGCAGGAGACCGGATAATTCACCCCTCCACTTT. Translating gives CASSRRPDNSPLHF.

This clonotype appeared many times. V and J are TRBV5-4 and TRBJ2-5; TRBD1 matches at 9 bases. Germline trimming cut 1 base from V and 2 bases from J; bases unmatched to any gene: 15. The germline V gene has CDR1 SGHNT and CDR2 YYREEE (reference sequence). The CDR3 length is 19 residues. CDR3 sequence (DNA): TGTGCCAGCAGCTTGAGGGGTACCGTTAGACAGGGGGATCAAGAGACCCAGTACTTC. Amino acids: CASSLRGTVRQGDQETQYF.

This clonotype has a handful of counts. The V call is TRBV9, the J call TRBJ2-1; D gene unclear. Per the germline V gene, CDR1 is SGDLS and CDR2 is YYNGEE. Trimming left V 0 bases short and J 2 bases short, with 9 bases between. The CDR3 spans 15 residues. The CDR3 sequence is CASSVVPIPYNEQFF. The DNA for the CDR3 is TGTGCCAGCAGCGTAGTACCCATCCCCTACAATGAGCAGTTCTTC.

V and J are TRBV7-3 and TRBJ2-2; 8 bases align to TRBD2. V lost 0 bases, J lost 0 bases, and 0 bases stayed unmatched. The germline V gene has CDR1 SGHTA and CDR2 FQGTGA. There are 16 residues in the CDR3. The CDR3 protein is CASSLTAGANTGELFF. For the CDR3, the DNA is TGTGCCAGCAGCTTAACAGCGGGAGCGAACACCGGGGAGCTGTTTTTT.

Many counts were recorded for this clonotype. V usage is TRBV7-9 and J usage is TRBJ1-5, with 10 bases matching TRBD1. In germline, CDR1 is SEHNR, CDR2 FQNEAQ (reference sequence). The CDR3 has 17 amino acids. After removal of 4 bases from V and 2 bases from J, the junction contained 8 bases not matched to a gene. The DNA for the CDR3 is TGTGCCAGCAGCTCGGGACAGGGGCTTAGAGGCAATCAGCCCCAGCATTTT. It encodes CASSSGQGLRGNQPQHF. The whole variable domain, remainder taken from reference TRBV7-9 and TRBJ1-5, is DTGVSQNPRHKITKRGQNVTFRCDPISEHNRLYWYRQTLGQGPEFLTYFQNEAQLEKSRLLSDRFSAERPKGSFSTLEIQRTEQGDSAMYLCASSSGQGLRGNQPQHFGDGTRLSIL.

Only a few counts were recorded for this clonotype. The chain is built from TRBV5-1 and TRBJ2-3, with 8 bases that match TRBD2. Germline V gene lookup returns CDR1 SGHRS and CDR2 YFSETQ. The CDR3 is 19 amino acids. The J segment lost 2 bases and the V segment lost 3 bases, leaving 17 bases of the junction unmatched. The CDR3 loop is CASSSPSGTRSHLTDTQYF. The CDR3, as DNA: TGCGCCAGCAGCTCTCCCTCCGGGACTAGGTCACACCTCACAGATACGCAGTATTTT.

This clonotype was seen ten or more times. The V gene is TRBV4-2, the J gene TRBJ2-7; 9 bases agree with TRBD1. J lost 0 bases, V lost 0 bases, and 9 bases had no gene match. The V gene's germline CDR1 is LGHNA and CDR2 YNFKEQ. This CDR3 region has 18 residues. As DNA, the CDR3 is TGTGCCAGCAGCCAAGATCGAGACAGGGGGGTTAGCTCCTACGAGCAGTACTTC. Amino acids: CASSQDRDRGVSSYEQYF.

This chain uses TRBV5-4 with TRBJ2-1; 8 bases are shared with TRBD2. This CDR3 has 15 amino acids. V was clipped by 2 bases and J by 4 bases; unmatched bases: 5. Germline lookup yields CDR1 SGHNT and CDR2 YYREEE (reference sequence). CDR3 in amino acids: CASSFQREKYNEQFF. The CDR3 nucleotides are TGTGCCAGCAGCTTTCAGCGGGAGAAATACAATGAGCAGTTCTTC.

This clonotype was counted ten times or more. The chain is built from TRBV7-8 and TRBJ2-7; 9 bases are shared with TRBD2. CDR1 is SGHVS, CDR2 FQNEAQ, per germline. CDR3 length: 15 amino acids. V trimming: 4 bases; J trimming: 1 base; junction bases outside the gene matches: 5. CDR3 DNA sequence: TGTGCCAGCAGCTCTCTAGCGGGAACGTCCTACGAGCAGTACTTC. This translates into CASSSLAGTSYEQYF. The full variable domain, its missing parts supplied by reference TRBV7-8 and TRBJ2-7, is GAGVSQSPRYKVAKRGQDVALRCDPISGHVSLFWYQQALGQGPEFLTYFQNEAQLDKSGLPSDRFFAERPEGSVSTLKIQRTQQEDSAVYLCASSSLAGTSYEQYFGPGTRLTVT.

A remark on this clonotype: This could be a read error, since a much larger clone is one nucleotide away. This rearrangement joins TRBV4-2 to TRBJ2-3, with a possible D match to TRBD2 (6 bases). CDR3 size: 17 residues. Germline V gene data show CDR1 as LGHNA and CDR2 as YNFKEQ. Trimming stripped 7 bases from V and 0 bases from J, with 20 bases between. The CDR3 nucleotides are TGTGCCAGCACCCTGATCCCGAGCGGGTATAGCACAGATACGCAGTATTTT. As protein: CASTLIPSGYSTDTQYF.

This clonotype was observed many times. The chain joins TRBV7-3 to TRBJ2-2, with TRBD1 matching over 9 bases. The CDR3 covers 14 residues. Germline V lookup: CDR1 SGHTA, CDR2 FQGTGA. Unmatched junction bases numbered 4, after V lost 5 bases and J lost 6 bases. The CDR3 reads CASSKTGGAGELFF. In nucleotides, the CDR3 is TGTGCCAGCAGCAAGACAGGGGGTGCCGGGGAGCTGTTTTTT.